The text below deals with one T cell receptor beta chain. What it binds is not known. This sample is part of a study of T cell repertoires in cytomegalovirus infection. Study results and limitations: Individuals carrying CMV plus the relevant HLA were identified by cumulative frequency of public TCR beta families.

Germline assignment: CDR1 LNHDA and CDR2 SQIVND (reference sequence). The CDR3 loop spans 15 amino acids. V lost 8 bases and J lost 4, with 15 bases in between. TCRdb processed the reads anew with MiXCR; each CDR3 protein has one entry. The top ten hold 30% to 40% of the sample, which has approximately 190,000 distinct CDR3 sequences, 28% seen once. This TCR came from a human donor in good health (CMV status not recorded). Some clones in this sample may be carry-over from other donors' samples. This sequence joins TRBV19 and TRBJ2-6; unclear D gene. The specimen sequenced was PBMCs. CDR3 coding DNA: TGTGCCAGTGTAGGTCCGCGGCCCGGGGCCAACGTCCTGACTTTC. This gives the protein CASVGPRPGANVLTF.